This TCR beta chain was recorded in a study of T cells in narcolepsy. The CDR3 covers 13 residues. Trimming left V 3 bases short and J 3 bases short, with 10 bases between. Germline assignment: CDR1 SGHRS and CDR2 YFSETQ. This table comes from immunoSEQ multiplex PCR, and its TCRdb copy is limited to in-frame clones, with some not included. The profile shows around 32,000 clones, around 83% of them singletons. This receptor was taken from a human donor in good health. The chain carries TRBV5-1 and TRBJ2-7, with D perhaps matching TRBD2 (5 bases). Source material: memory (CD45RA-) CD4+ T cells from blood. The CDR3 DNA sequence: TGCGCCAGCAGCTCGGGGTCAGACTACGAGCAGTACGTC. Translated: CASSSGSDYEQYV.